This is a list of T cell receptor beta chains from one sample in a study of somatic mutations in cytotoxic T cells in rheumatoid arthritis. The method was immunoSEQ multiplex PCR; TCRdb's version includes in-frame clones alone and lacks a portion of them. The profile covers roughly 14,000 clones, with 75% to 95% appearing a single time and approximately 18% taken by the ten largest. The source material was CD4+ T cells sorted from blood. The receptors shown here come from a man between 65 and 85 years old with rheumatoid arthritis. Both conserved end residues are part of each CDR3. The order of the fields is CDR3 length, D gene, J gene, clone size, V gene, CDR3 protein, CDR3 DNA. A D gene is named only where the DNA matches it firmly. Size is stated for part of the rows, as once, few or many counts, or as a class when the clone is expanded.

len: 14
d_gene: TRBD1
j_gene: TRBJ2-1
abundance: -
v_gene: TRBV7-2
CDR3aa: CASSDDRGGNEQFF
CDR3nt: TGTGCCAGCAGCGACGACAGGGGGGGGAATGAGCAGTTCTTC

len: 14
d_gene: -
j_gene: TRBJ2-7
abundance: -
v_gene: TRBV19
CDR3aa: CASSIDSQVGEQYF
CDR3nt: TGTGCCAGTAGTATAGATTCGCAGGTGGGCGAGCAGTACTTC

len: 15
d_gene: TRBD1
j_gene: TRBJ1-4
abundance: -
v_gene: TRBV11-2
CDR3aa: CASSFSAGTAEKLFF
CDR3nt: TGTGCCAGCAGCTTCAGTGCCGGGACAGCTGAAAAACTGTTTTTT

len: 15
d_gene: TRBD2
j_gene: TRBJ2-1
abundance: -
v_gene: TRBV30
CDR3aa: CAWIPTSRPHNEQFF
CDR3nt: TGTGCCTGGATTCCGACTAGCAGGCCGCACAATGAGCAGTTCTTC

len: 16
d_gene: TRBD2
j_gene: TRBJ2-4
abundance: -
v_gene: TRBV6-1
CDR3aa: CASSETWAGGPNIQYF
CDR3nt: TGTGCCAGCAGTGAAACCTGGGCGGGGGGGCCTAATATTCAGTACTTC

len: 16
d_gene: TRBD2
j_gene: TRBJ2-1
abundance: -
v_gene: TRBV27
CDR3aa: CASSSPRGERYNEQFF
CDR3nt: TGTGCCAGCAGTTCCCCTCGGGGGGAACGGTACAATGAGCAGTTCTTC

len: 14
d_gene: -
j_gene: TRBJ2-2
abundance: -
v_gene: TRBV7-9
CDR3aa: CASPPGYSTGELFF
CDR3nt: TGTGCCAGCCCGCCGGGGTATAGCACCGGGGAGCTGTTTTTT

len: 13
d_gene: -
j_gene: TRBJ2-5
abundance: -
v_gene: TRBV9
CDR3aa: CASSGSDQETQYF
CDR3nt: TGTGCCAGCAGCGGTAGCGATCAGGAGACCCAGTACTTC

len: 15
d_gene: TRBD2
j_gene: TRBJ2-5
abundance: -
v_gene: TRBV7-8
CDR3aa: CASSSTSGRLETQYF
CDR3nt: TGTGCCAGCAGCTCGACTAGCGGGAGACTGGAGACCCAGTACTTC

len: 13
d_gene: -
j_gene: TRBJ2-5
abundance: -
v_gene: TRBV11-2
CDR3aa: CASTSSGVETQYF
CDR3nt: TGTGCCAGCACCTCTTCCGGGGTAGAGACCCAGTACTTC

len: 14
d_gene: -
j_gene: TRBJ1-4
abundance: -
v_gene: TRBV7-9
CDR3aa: CASKQDGGQEKLFF
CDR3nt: TGTGCCAGCAAACAAGACGGAGGTCAAGAAAAACTGTTTTTT

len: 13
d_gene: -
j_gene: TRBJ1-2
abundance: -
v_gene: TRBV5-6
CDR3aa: CASSYGQIYGYTF
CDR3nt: TGTGCCAGCAGCTACGGACAGATCTATGGCTACACCTTC

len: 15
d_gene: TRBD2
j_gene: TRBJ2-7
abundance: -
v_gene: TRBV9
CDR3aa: CASSGTSVFSYEQYF
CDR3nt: TGTGCCAGCAGCGGGACTAGCGTCTTCTCCTACGAGCAGTACTTC

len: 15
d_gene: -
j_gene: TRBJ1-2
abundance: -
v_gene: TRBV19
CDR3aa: CASSRNRIPNYGYTF
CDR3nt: TGTGCCAGTAGTCGTAACAGAATTCCTAACTATGGCTACACCTTC

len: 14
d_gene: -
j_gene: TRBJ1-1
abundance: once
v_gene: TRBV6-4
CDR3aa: CASSVLAGTSEAFF
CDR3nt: TGTGCCAGCAGTGTTTTGGCGGGAACTTCCGAAGCTTTCTTT

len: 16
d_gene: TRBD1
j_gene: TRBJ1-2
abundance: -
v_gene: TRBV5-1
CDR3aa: CASSSSAQGARYGYTF
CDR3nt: TGCGCCAGCAGCTCGTCCGCACAGGGGGCGAGGTATGGCTACACCTTC

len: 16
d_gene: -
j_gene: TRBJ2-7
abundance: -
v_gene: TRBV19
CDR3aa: CASRARTGAGPHEQYF
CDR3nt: TGTGCCAGTAGGGCTCGGACAGGAGCGGGCCCTCACGAGCAGTACTTC

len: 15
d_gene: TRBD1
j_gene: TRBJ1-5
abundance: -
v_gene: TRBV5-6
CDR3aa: CASSLLGQSGQPQHF
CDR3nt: TGTGCCAGCAGCCTACTGGGACAGTCAGGTCAGCCCCAGCATTTT

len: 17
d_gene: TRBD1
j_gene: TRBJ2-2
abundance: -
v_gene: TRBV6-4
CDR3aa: CASSVPSDREHTGELFF
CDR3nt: TGTGCCAGCAGTGTTCCATCTGACAGGGAGCACACCGGGGAGCTGTTTTTT

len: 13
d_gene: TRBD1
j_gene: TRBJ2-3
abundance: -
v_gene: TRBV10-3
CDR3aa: CAIRGDSGDTQYF
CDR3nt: TGTGCCATCAGGGGGGACAGTGGGGATACGCAGTATTTT

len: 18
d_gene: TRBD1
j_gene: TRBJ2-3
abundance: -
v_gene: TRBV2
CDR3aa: CASSGDLLQGPSTDTQYF
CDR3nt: TGTGCCAGCAGTGGAGACCTACTACAGGGGCCTAGCACAGATACGCAGTATTTT

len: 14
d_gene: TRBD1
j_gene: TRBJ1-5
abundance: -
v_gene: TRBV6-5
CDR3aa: CASSRTGDGGPQHF
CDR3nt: TGTGCCAGCAGCCGAACAGGGGACGGGGGGCCCCAGCATTTT

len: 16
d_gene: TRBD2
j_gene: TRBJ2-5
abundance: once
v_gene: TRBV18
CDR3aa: CASSPPGLAEQETQYF
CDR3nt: TGTGCCAGCTCACCGCCGGGACTAGCGGAGCAAGAGACCCAGTACTTC

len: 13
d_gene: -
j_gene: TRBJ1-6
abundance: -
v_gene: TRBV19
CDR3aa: CASSKQVDSPLHF
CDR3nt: TGTGCCAGTAGTAAACAGGTGGACTCACCCCTCCACTTT

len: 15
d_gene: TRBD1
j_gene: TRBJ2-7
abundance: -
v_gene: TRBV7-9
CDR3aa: CASSSGQALGEKQYF
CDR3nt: TGTGCCAGCAGCTCGGGACAGGCACTTGGAGAGAAGCAGTACTTC

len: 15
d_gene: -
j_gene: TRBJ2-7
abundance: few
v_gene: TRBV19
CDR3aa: CASSRDFGSSYEQYF
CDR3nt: TGTGCCAGTAGTCGGGACTTTGGAAGCTCCTACGAGCAGTACTTC

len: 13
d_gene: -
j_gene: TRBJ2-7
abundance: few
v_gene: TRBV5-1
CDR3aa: CASSLEGGYEQYF
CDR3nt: TGCGCCAGCAGCTTGGAAGGAGGCTACGAGCAGTACTTC

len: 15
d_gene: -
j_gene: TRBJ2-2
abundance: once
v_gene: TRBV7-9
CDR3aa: CASSLGGQDTGELFF
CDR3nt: TGTGCCAGCAGCTTAGGGGGACAAGACACCGGGGAGCTGTTTTTT

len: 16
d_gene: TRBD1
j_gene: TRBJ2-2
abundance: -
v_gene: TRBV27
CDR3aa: CASSPRQGQNTGELFF
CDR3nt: TGTGCCAGCAGTCCTCGACAGGGGCAGAACACCGGGGAGCTGTTTTTT

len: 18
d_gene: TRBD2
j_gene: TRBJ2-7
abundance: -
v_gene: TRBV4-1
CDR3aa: CASSRREGSGDHSYEQYF
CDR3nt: TGCGCCAGCAGTCGAAGGGAGGGTAGCGGGGACCACTCCTACGAGCAGTACTTC

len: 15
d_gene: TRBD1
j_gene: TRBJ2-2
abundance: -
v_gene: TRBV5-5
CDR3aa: CASSLRDRGTGELFF
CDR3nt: TGTGCCAGCAGCCTCCGGGACAGGGGCACCGGGGAGCTGTTTTTT

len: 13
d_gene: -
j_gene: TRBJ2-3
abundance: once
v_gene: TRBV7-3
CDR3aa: CASSFGPTDTQYF
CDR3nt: TGTGCCAGCAGCTTTGGGCCCACAGATACGCAGTATTTT

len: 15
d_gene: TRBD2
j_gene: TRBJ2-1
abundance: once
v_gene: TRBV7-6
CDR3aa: CASSLGSGRDNEQFF
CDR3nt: TGTGCCAGCAGCTTAGGTAGCGGGAGGGACAATGAGCAGTTCTTC

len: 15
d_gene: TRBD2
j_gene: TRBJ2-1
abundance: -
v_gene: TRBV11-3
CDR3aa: CAGSRTSGSLGEQFF
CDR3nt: TGTGCCGGCAGCCGGACTAGCGGGAGCCTGGGAGAGCAGTTCTTC

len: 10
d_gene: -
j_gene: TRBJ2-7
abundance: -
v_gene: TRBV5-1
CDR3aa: CAGVPGEQYF
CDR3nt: TGCGCCGGAGTACCCGGCGAGCAGTACTTC

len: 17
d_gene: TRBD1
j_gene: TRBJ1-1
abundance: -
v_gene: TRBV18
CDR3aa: CASSPPGQGALSTEAFF
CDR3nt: TGTGCCAGCTCACCTCCCGGACAGGGGGCTCTAAGCACTGAAGCTTTCTTT

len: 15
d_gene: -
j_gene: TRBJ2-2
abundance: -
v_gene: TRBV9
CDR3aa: CASSVGGGQGGELFF
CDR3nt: TGTGCCAGCAGCGTAGGGGGGGGGCAAGGCGGGGAGCTGTTTTTT

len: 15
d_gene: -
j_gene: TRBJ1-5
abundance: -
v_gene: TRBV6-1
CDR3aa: CASVSLLSNPQPQHF
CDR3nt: TGTGCCAGCGTAAGTCTACTTAGCAACCCCCAGCCCCAGCATTTT

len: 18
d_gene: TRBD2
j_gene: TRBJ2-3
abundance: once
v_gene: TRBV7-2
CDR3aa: CASSARLAGAGSTDTQYF
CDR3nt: TGTGCCAGCAGCGCAAGACTAGCGGGGGCCGGGAGCACAGATACGCAGTATTTT

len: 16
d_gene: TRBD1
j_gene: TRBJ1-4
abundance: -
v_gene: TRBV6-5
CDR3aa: CASSYAQGATNEKLFF
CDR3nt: TGTGCCAGCAGTTACGCTCAGGGGGCAACTAATGAAAAACTGTTTTTT

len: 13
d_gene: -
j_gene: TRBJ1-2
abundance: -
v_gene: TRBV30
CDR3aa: CAWRADRMYGYTF
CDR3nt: TGTGCCTGGAGGGCCGACAGGATGTATGGCTACACCTTC

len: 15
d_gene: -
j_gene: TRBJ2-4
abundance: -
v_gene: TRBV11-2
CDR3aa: CASSNPTGAKNIQYF
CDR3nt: TGTGCCAGCAGCAACCCTACAGGGGCCAAAAACATTCAGTACTTC